One sample yielded the 30 T cell receptor beta chains listed below, sequenced in a study of tissue T cells after allogeneic stem cell transplantation. Noted time point: mouse harvest day 7 after allogeneic transplant. Mouse grafts combined 10^7 T-cell-depleted bone marrow cells with 10^6 splenic CD5+ T cells. The protocol was immunoSEQ multiplex PCR, while the TCRdb copy is restricted to in-frame clones and leaves out a portion. The data show 4,500 to 6,500 clones, around 48% seen once. Sequencing was performed on gut tissue. Receptors originate from a female BALB/c mouse given C57BL/6 T cells with graft-versus-host disease after an allogeneic hematopoietic cell transplant.

Notes on this clone: Gene names refer to mouse genes. The read ends 1 residue early relative to the CDR3; the germline J gene fills the gap. The gene calls are TRBV26 and TRBJ2-4, with D uncertain. CDR3 length: 13 amino acids. Trimming cost V 6 bases and J 1 base, with 8 bases left between them. In germline, CDR1 is KGHPV, CDR2 FQNQEV (reference sequence). The covered CDR3 bases are TGTGCCAGCAGCGCTGGTGGTCAAAACACCTTGTAC. It codes for CASSAGGQNTLY. The CDR3 reads in full as CASSAGGQNTLYF.

This clone was observed a few times. Gene names are the mouse ones. The read comes to an end 1 residue before the CDR3 does, leaving the germline J gene to fill in the end. This sequence joins TRBV13-2 and TRBJ1-3; D gene unclear. This CDR3 region has 15 residues. CDR1 is NNHNN and CDR2 is SYGAGS in the germline V gene (reference sequence). V was trimmed by 0 bases and J by 0 bases, leaving 7 bases between them. CDR3 DNA, as far as it was read: TGTGCCAGCGGTGATGCACGCAATTCTGGAAATACGCTCTAT. Amino acid sequence: CASGDARNSGNTLY. The whole CDR3 region reads CASGDARNSGNTLYF.

As concerns this clone: Gene names and germline refer to mouse. From the germline J gene comes the end of the CDR3, since the read stops 1 residue before it. The rearrangement joins TRBV12-2 to TRBJ2-5, with 7 bases identical to TRBD2. Germline CDR1 is SGHLS and CDR2 is HYDKME. CDR3 length equals 14 residues. Trimming cost V 0 bases and J 3 bases; bases outside gene matches: 2. The CDR3 reads CASSLAWGQDTQYF. The sequenced part of the CDR3 DNA is TGTGCCAGCTCTCTCGCCTGGGGGCAAGACACCCAGTAC.

About this clone: The junction differs from germline at one of its ends, possibly a read error. The gene names given are mouse names. The read terminates 1 residue ahead of where the CDR3 ends, so the germline J gene completes it. This chain uses TRBV13-3 with TRBJ2-1; a possible D gene is TRBD2 (5 bases). CDR1 is NNHDY and CDR2 is SYVADS in the germline V gene. The CDR3 extends over 12 amino acids. The part of the CDR3 DNA that was read is TGTGCCAGCGGTGATGCTGGGACTGAGCAGTTC. It translates to CASGDAGTEQF. The complete CDR3 sequence is CASGDAGTEQFF.

Remarks on this clone: Mouse germline and gene names are used. The read terminates 1 residue before the CDR3 end, so the remaining end is supplied by the germline J gene. The rearrangement links TRBV13-2 to TRBJ1-3; D is undetermined. CDR3 length: 14 amino acids. CDR1 and CDR2 (germline): NNHNN, SYGAGS (reference sequence). Deletions cut 1 base from V and 2 bases from J, with 7 bases between. Incomplete CDR3 DNA: TGTGCCAGCGGTGATAGGGAGGCTGGAAATACGCTCTAT. This translates into CASGDREAGNTLY. In full, the CDR3 is CASGDREAGNTLYF.

In the case of this clone: These gene names are mouse names. Coverage ceases 1 residue before the CDR3 finishes, and the germline J gene fills in the end. This chain joins TRBV16 and TRBJ1-1; TRBD1 is a possible D gene (5 bases). Germline lookup yields CDR1 SGHSA and CDR2 FRNQAP. The V end was cut by 0 bases, the J end by 6 bases, with 5 bases between. The CDR3 has 12 residues. Partial CDR3 DNA: TGTGCAAGCAGCTTAGACAGGGCAGAAGTCTTC. Residues: CASSLDRAEVF. The full CDR3 is CASSLDRAEVFF.

To note about this clone: Genes here carry mouse names. Read coverage stops 1 residue before the CDR3 terminus; the germline J gene supplies the remainder. The V call is TRBV3, the J call TRBJ2-2; 7 bases fit TRBD2. J gave up 1 base and V 5 bases, and 4 bases lay outside the gene matches. The V gene's germline CDR1 is SNHLY and CDR2 FYNGKV (reference sequence). The CDR3 is 15 amino acids. This CDR3 reads CASSRLGLNTGQLYF. CDR3 DNA (partial): TGTGCCAGCAGCCGACTGGGATTAAACACCGGGCAGCTCTAC.

With respect to this clone: The genes and germline here are from mouse. The CDR3 is cut off 1 residue early in the read; its end comes from the germline J gene. The genes are TRBV16 and TRBJ2-7; 8 bases align to TRBD2. After removal of 3 bases from V and 0 bases from J, the junction contained 4 bases not matched to a gene. The CDR3 totals 15 residues. Germline V gene data show CDR1 as SGHSA and CDR2 as FRNQAP. The CDR3 sequence is CASSLWGGSSYEQYF. CDR3 DNA (partial): TGTGCAAGCAGCTTGTGGGGGGGGAGCTCCTATGAACAGTAC.

To note about this clone: The genes are named according to mouse. From the germline J gene comes the end of the CDR3, since the read stops 1 residue before it. The J gene is TRBJ1-3, the V gene TRBV3; tentative D call: TRBD1 (6 bases). Germline lookup yields CDR1 SNHLY and CDR2 FYNGKV (reference sequence). The CDR3 covers 14 residues. Trimming stripped 5 bases from V and 0 bases from J, with 8 bases between. The sequenced part of the CDR3 DNA is TGTGCCAGCAGCCCGGACAGTTCTGGAAATACGCTCTAT. Protein product: CASSPDSSGNTLY. The whole CDR3 protein is CASSPDSSGNTLYF.

For this clone: Germline and genes here are mouse. The read ends 1 residue shy of where the CDR3 ends; the end is completed using the germline J gene. The chain carries TRBV23 and TRBJ2-3; the tabulated D call, TRBD2, remains unverified against the DNA. Germline CDR1 reads KGHTA; CDR2 reads FQNQQP. The CDR3 contains 16 residues. The CDR3 DNA, read in part, is TGCTCCAGCAGCCCACTGGGGCGGGCTAGTGCAGAAACGCTGTAT. This gives the protein CSSSPLGRASAETLY. The entire CDR3 protein reads CSSSPLGRASAETLYF.

Comment on this clone: Gene names and germline refer to mouse. The sequenced fragment ends 1 residue before the CDR3 boundary, so the rest is inferred from the germline J gene. The V gene is TRBV23, the J gene TRBJ2-1; the table gives TRBD1 as D, unverified against the DNA. The CDR3 is 16 residues long. Germline-derived CDR1 and CDR2 are KGHTA and FQNQQP. This CDR3 reads CSSSQSRAGGYAEQFF. The CDR3 DNA, read in part, is TGCTCCAGCAGTCAATCGCGGGCAGGGGGCTATGCTGAGCAGTTC.

Notes on this clone: Gene names follow the mouse nomenclature. The read terminates 1 residue before the CDR3 end, so the remaining end is supplied by the germline J gene. The J gene is TRBJ2-7, the V gene TRBV13-1; D may be TRBD2 (7 bases). The CDR3 runs to 13 residues. Germline V gene lookup returns CDR1 NSHNY and CDR2 SYGAGN. V gave up 2 bases and J gave up 6 bases, with 12 bases separating them. CDR3 loop: CASSEGGGSEQYF. Partial CDR3 DNA: TGTGCCAGCAGTGAAGGGGGGGGGTCTGAACAGTAC.

Points on this clone: The gene symbols are mouse symbols. The CDR3 end is not reached by the read, which stops 1 residue before it; the germline J gene fills it in. V is TRBV14 and J is TRBJ2-5; 10 bases match TRBD1. The CDR3 has 15 amino acids. V dropped 4 bases and J dropped 2; count of bases not matched to a gene: 4. CDR1 is SGHDT and CDR2 is FRDEAV in the germline V gene. The sequenced CDR3 bases are TGTGCCAGCAGTCTGACAGGGGGCGCCCAAGACACCCAGTAC. Protein product: CASSLTGGAQDTQY. The full-length CDR3 reads as CASSLTGGAQDTQYF.

This clone was seen a handful of times. Each gene name is a mouse one. The read ends 1 residue early relative to the CDR3; the germline J gene fills the gap. The chain couples TRBV26 to TRBJ2-4; D is uncertain. Germline lookup yields CDR1 KGHPV and CDR2 FQNQEV (reference sequence). V dropped 0 bases and J dropped 0 bases, with 7 bases sitting between them. CDR3 length: 15 residues. CDR3 bases read: TGTGCCAGCAGTCTGTCGGTGGGAAGTCAAAACACCTTGTAC. It encodes CASSLSVGSQNTLY. The CDR3 in full is CASSLSVGSQNTLYF.

Of note for this clone: Gene labels here are mouse ones. The CDR3 end lies 1 residue beyond the end of the read and is filled in from the germline J gene. The chain links TRBV3 to TRBJ1-5; D not certain. The CDR3 loop spans 13 amino acids. Germline assignment: CDR1 SNHLY and CDR2 FYNGKV (reference sequence). Trimming took off 2 bases at V and 5 bases at J, with 7 bases between the two ends. The CDR3: CASSLSGDQAPLF. CDR3 DNA (partial): TGTGCCAGCAGCTTAAGCGGGGACCAGGCTCCGCTT.

The sample holds one count of this clone. Mouse gene names and germline throughout. Read coverage stops 1 residue before the CDR3 terminus; the germline J gene supplies the remainder. V is TRBV12-2 and J is TRBJ2-5; TRBD1 matches at 7 bases. V was pared by 0 bases and J by 5 bases, with 7 bases of the junction left unmatched. Germline-derived CDR1 and CDR2 are SGHLS and HYDKME. CDR3 length equals 15 residues. CDR3 residues: CASSLEGGQIDTQYF. The covered CDR3 bases are TGTGCCAGCTCTCTCGAAGGGGGACAGATAGACACCCAGTAC.

As regards this clone: Mouse gene names apply. The read finishes 1 residue shy of the CDR3 end, and the germline J gene is used to complete it. The J gene is TRBJ2-4, the V gene TRBV26; 8 nucleotides match TRBD2. J was trimmed by 4 bases and V by 4 bases; bases with no gene match: 7. The germline CDR1 and CDR2 sequences are KGHPV and FQNQEV (reference sequence). The CDR3 contains 15 residues. CDR3 DNA (partial): TGTGCCAGCAGTCGACTGGGGTCGGGGAAAAACACCTTGTAC. It encodes CASSRLGSGKNTLY. The full CDR3 protein is CASSRLGSGKNTLYF.

In the case of this clone: Gene names refer to mouse genes. The sequence runs out 1 residue before the end of the CDR3; the remainder is reconstructed from the germline J gene. The chain uses TRBV26 and TRBJ2-2; TRBD2 matches 8 bases. Germline CDR1 and CDR2: KGHPV and FQNQEV (reference sequence). The CDR3 contains 14 residues. V shed 6 bases and J 2 bases; nucleotides not matched to a gene: 2. CDR3 sequence reads: CASRRLGNTGQLYF. The sequenced part of the CDR3 DNA is TGTGCCAGCAGGAGACTGGGGAACACCGGGCAGCTCTAC.

In regard to this clone: All gene names here are mouse names. With the read ending 1 residue before the CDR3 end, the germline J gene is used to fill in that end. The chain is built from TRBV26 and TRBJ2-7; 11 nucleotides agree with TRBD2. The CDR3 contains 15 residues. V was clipped by 4 bases and J by 4 bases; unmatched bases: 6. Germline V CDR1 and CDR2: KGHPV, FQNQEV (reference sequence). This CDR3 reads CASSRDWGPTYEQYF. The CDR3 DNA, read in part, is TGTGCCAGCAGTCGGGACTGGGGGCCTACTTATGAACAGTAC. Using reference TRBV26 and TRBJ2-7 for the parts outside the CDR3, the full variable domain is NSKVIQTPRYLVKGQGQKAKMRCIPEKGHPVVFWYQQNKNNEFKFLINFQNQEVLQQIDMTEKRFSAECPSNSPCSLEIQSSEAGDSALYLCASSRDWGPTYEQYFGPGTRLTVL.

This clone was observed a few times. Gene labels here are mouse ones. The CDR3 region is CASSRGQANERLFF. CDR3 DNA (partial): TGTGCAAGCAGTCGGGGACAGGCCAACGAAAGATTATTT. The chain links TRBV16 to TRBJ1-4; 8 positions match TRBD1. The sequenced fragment ends 1 residue before the CDR3 boundary, so the rest is inferred from the germline J gene. CDR1 and CDR2 (germline): SGHSA, FRNQAP. This CDR3 has 14 amino acids. J was trimmed by 3 bases and V by 6 bases; bases with no gene match: 3.

As for this clone: Mouse gene names and germline throughout. Read coverage stops 1 residue before the CDR3 terminus; the germline J gene supplies the remainder. The V and J genes are TRBV23 and TRBJ1-4. This CDR3 has 13 residues. From germline, CDR1 is KGHTA and CDR2 FQNQQP. CDR3 region: CSSSNGGNERLFF. The covered CDR3 bases are TGCTCCAGCAGTAACGGGGGCAACGAAAGATTATTT.

On this clone itself: Gene names refer to mouse genes. Sequencing ends 1 residue short of the CDR3 end; the germline J gene provides the rest. The chain is built from TRBV26 and TRBJ2-4; TRBD1 matches 7 bases. There are 14 residues in the CDR3. In germline, CDR1 is KGHPV, CDR2 FQNQEV (reference sequence). Unmatched junction bases numbered 2, after V lost 5 bases and J lost 0 bases. CDR3 sequence reads: CASSRDSSQNTLYF. The covered CDR3 bases are TGTGCCAGCAGTAGGGACAGCAGTCAAAACACCTTGTAC.

For this clone: Mouse gene names and germline throughout. The CDR3 extends 1 residue past the end of the read, so its final part is completed from the germline J gene. The chain uses TRBV26 and TRBJ1-1, with TRBD1 matching 10 bases. Germline loops: CDR1 KGHPV, CDR2 FQNQEV (reference sequence). V dropped 2 bases and J dropped 4; count of bases not matched to a gene: 4. There are 15 residues in the CDR3. Partial CDR3 DNA: TGTGCCAGCAGTCTGGGGACAGGGGCAGGCACAGAAGTCTTC. Its protein is CASSLGTGAGTEVF. The whole CDR3 region reads CASSLGTGAGTEVFF.

This clone was seen a few times. The genes are named according to mouse. Sequencing ends 1 residue short of the CDR3 end; the germline J gene provides the rest. The chain recombines TRBV16 with TRBJ1-1; D is ambiguous. Germline V gene sequence: CDR1 SGHSA, CDR2 FRNQAP. This CDR3 comprises 11 residues. V gave up 4 bases and J gave up 0 bases, with 0 bases separating them. This chain's CDR3 is CASSSNTEVFF. CDR3 DNA, as far as it was read: TGTGCAAGCAGCTCAAACACAGAAGTCTTC.

As for this clone: Genes and germline are mouse. The sequence runs out 1 residue before the end of the CDR3; the remainder is reconstructed from the germline J gene. V usage is TRBV13-1 and J usage is TRBJ1-5, with D perhaps TRBD1 (6 bases). Germline V gene sequence: CDR1 NSHNY, CDR2 SYGAGN. V was pared by 6 bases and J by 4 bases, with 14 bases between. The CDR3 consists of 14 residues. The sequenced CDR3 bases are TGTGCCAGCAATGGAGGGGGTTTTAACCAGGCTCCGCTT. Its protein product is CASNGGGFNQAPL. The entire CDR3 sequence reads CASNGGGFNQAPLF.

Points on this clone: Gene labels here are mouse ones. CDR3 in amino acids: CASSEGVSGNTLYF. CDR3 DNA, as far as it was read: TGTGCCAGCAGTGAGGGAGTTTCTGGAAATACGCTCTAT. The V call is TRBV26, the J call TRBJ1-3; D uncertain. The read comes to an end 1 residue before the CDR3 does, leaving the germline J gene to fill in the end. This CDR3 is 14 amino acids long. V gave up 5 bases and J gave up 0 bases, with 8 bases separating them. Germline V gene lookup returns CDR1 KGHPV and CDR2 FQNQEV (reference sequence).

To note about this clone: These gene names are mouse names. Sequencing ends 1 residue short of the CDR3 end; the germline J gene provides the rest. The J gene is TRBJ2-4, the V gene TRBV15, with D possibly TRBD1 on 5 matching bases. The CDR3 is 13 amino acids. The germline V gene encodes CDR1 SGHND and CDR2 FRSKSL. Deletions cut 5 bases from V and 0 bases from J, with 6 bases between. The CDR3 loop reads CASSQGSQNTLYF. CDR3 bases read: TGTGCCAGCAGTCAGGGTAGTCAAAACACCTTGTAC.

As to this clone: The gene names here belong to mouse. The read halts 1 residue ahead of the CDR3 end, with the missing end drawn from the germline J gene. This chain uses TRBV16 with TRBJ2-7, with D unclear. Trimming took off 2 bases at V and 1 base at J, with 6 bases between the two ends. Germline CDR1 and CDR2: SGHSA and FRNQAP. The CDR3 is made up of 13 amino acids. The sequenced CDR3 bases are TGTGCAAGCAGCTTAACGCAATCCTATGAACAGTAC. The encoded protein is CASSLTQSYEQY. The whole CDR3 protein is CASSLTQSYEQYF.

As concerns this clone: Here the gene names and germline are mouse. The read ends 1 residue before the CDR3 terminus; that terminus is restored from the germline J gene. V gene TRBV12-2 combines with J gene TRBJ2-5, with 11 nucleotides matching TRBD2. The CDR3 sequence is 16 residues long. The germline gives CDR1 SGHLS, CDR2 HYDKME. V was pared by 0 bases and J by 4 bases, with 5 bases of the junction left unmatched. Here the CDR3 reads CASSLERLGGKDTQYF. CDR3 DNA (partial): TGTGCCAGCTCTCTCGAAAGACTGGGGGGGAAAGACACCCAGTAC.

Note on this clone: All gene names here are mouse names. The CDR3 is cut off 1 residue early in the read; its end comes from the germline J gene. The V gene is TRBV12-1, the J gene TRBJ1-3; 8 bases line up with TRBD1. J gave up 8 bases and V 2 bases, and 4 bases lay outside the gene matches. Germline CDR1 and CDR2: SGHSN and HYEKVE. The CDR3 is 13 residues long. The CDR3 spells CASSRQGADTLYF. Incomplete CDR3 DNA: TGTGCCAGCTCTCGGCAGGGGGCGGATACGCTCTAT.